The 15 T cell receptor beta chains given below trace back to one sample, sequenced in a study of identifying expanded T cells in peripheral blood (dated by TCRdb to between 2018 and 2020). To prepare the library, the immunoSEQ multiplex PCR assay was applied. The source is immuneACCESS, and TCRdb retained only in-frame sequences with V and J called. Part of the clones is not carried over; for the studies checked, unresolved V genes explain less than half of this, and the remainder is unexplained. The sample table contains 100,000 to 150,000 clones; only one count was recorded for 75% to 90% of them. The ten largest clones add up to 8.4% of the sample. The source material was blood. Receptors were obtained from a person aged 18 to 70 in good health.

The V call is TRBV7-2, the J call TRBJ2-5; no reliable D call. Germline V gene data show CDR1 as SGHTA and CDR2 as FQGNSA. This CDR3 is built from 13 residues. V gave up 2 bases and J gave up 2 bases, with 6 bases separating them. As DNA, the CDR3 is TGTGCCAGCAGCTTAACACCGCAAGAGACCCAGTACTTC. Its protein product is CASSLTPQETQYF.

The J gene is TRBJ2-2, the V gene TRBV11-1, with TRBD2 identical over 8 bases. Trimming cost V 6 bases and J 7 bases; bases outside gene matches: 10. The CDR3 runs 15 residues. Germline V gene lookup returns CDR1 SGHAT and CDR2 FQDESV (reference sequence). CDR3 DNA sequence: TGTGCCAGCAGTATACAAGCGGGAGCGGGCGGGGAGCTGTTTTTT. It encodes CASSIQAGAGGELFF. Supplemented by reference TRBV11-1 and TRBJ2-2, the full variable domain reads EAEVAQSPRYKITEKSQAVAFWCDPISGHATLYWYRQILGQGPELLVQFQDESVVDDSQLPKDRFSAERLKGVDSTLKIQPAELGDSAMYLCASSIQAGAGGELFFGEGSRLTVL.

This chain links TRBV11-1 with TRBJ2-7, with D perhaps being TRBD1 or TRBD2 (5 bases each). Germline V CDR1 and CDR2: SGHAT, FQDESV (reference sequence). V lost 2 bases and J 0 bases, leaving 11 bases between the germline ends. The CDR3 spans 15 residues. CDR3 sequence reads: CASSLNRDVSYEQYF. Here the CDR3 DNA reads TGTGCCAGCAGCTTAAACCGGGACGTCTCCTACGAGCAGTACTTC.

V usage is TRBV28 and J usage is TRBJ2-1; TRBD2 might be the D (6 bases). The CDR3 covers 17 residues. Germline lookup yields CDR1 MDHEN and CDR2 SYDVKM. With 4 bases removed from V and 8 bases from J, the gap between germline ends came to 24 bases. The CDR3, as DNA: TGTGCCAGCAGTTCCGAAGGTCTGGGACTCCAGAGGGATGAGCAGTTCTTC. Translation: CASSSEGLGLQRDEQFF.

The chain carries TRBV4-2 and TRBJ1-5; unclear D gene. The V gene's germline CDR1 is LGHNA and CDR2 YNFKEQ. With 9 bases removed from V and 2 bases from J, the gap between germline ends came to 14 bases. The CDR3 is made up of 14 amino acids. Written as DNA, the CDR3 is TGTGCCAGTAACACTGAGCTTGGCAATCAGCCCCAGCATTTT. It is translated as CASNTELGNQPQHF.

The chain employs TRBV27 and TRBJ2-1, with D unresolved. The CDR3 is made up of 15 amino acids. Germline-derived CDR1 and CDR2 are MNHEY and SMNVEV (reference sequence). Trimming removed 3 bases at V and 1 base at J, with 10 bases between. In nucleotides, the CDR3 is TGTGCCAGCAGTTTCACCCCGCCGTCCTACAATGAGCAGTTCTTC. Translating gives CASSFTPPSYNEQFF.

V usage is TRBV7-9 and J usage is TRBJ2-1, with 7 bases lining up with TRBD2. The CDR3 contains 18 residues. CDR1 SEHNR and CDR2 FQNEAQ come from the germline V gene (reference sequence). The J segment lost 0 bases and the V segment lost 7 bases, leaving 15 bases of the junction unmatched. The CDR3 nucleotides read TGTGCCAGCATCGGGGGTCGGGAGGTGATAAGCTCCTACAATGAGCAGTTCTTC. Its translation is CASIGGREVISSYNEQFF.

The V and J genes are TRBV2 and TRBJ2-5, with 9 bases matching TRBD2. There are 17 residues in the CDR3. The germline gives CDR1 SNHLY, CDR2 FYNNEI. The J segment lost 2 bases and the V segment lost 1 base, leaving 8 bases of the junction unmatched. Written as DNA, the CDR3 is TGTGCCAGCAGTGAAGACGGAACTAGCGGGTTACAAGAGACCCAGTACTTC. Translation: CASSEDGTSGLQETQYF.

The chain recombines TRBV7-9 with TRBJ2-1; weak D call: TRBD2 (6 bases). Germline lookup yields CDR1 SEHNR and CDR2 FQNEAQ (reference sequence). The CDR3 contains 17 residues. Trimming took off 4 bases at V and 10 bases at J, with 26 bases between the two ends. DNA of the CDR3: TGTGCCAGCAGCTATCGGGCTAGCGAAATGGGGGTACGGGAGCAGTTCTTC. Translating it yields CASSYRASEMGVREQFF. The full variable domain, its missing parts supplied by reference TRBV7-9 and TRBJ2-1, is DTGVSQNPRHKITKRGQNVTFRCDPISEHNRLYWYRQTLGQGPEFLTYFQNEAQLEKSRLLSDRFSAERPKGSFSTLEIQRTEQGDSAMYLCASSYRASEMGVREQFFGPGTRLTVL.

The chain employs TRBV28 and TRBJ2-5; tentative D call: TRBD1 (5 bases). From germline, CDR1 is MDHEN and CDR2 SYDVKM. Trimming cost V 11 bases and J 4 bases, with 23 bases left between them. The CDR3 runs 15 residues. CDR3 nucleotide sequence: TGTGCCGCATCTAAGGGGCAGGTCCGAGGAGAGACCCAGTACTTC. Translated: CAASKGQVRGETQYF.

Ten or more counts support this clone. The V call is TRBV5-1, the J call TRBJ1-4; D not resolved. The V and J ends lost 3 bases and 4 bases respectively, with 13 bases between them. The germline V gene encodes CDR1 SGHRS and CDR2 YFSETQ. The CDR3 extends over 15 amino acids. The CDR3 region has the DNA TGCGCCAGCAGCTCCCGAGGCCAGGTTAATGAAAAACTGTTTTTT. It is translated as CASSSRGQVNEKLFF.

In DNA, the CDR3 is TGTGCCAGTAGTATGCAGGCGCCGGGGACTGAAGCTTTCTTT. Its translation: CASSMQAPGTEAFF. The genes are TRBV19 and TRBJ1-1; D is unresolved. V dropped 3 bases and J dropped 5 bases, with 13 bases sitting between them. The length of the CDR3 is 14 residues. CDR1 is LNHDA, CDR2 SQIVND, per germline (reference sequence).

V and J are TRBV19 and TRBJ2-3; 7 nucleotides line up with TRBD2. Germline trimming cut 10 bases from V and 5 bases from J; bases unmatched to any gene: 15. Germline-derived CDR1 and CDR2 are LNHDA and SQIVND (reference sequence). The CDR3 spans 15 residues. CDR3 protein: CATTSDREARDTQYF. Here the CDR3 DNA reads TGTGCCACCACCTCGGATCGGGAGGCTCGAGATACGCAGTATTTT.

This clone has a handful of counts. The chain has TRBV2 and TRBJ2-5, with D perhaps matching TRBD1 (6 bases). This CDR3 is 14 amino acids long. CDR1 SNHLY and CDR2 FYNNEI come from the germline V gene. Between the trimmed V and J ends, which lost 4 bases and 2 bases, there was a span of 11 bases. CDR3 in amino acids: CASSGQASQETQYF. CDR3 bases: TGTGCCAGCAGTGGACAGGCATCACAAGAGACCCAGTACTTC.

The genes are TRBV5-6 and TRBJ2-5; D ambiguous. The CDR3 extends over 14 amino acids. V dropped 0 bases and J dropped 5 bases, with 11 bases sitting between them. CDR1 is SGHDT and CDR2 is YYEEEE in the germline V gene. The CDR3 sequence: CASSLGPHGETQYF. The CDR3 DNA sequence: TGTGCCAGCAGCTTGGGACCCCACGGGGAGACCCAGTACTTC.